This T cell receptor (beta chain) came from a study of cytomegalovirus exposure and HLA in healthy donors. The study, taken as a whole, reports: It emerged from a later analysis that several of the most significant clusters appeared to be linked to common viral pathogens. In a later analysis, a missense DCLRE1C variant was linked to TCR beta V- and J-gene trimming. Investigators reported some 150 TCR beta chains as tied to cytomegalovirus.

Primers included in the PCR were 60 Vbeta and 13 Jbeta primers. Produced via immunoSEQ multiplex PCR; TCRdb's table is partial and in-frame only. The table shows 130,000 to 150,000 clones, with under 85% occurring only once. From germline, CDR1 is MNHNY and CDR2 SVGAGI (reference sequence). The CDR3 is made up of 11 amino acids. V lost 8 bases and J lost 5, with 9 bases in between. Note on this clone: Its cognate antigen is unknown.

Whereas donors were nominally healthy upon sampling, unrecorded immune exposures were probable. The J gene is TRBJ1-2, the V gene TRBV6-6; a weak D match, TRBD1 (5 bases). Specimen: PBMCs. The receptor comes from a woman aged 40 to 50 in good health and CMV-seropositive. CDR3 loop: CASQGLYGYTF. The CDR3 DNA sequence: TGTGCCAGCCAGGGTCTTTATGGCTACACCTTC.